The entry that follows covers one TCR beta chain sequence. CDR1 is MDHEN and CDR2 is SYDVKM in the germline V gene. The CDR3 has 14 residues. V lost 6 bases and J 5 bases, leaving 16 bases between the germline ends. Sequencing was performed with immunoSEQ multiplex PCR; in TCRdb, only in-frame clones are kept and a portion is missing. The table records about 84,000 clones, approximately 90% of them present only once. This sample is drawn from a study of T cell responses to AZD1222 COVID-19 vaccine. The source of this sequence is an adult in good health. The sample here was peripheral blood, taken on day 0 of AZD1222 vaccination. This rearrangement joins TRBV28 to TRBJ2-5; D unclear. The CDR3 sequence: CASSPRMGDETQYF. For the CDR3, the DNA is TGTGCCAGCAGCCCCCGTATGGGTGACGAGACCCAGTACTTC.